Listed here are 11 T cell receptor beta chains from one sample, sequenced in a study of beta chain features in type 1 diabetes. Study-level results: Moderate but significant shortening of TCRB CDR3s was recorded in all four CD4+ subsets from Type 1 diabetes patients.

Every isolated RNA sample was fully reverse transcribed, so sequencing captured expressed TCRB transcripts. Libraries were prepared by immunoSEQ multiplex PCR; TCRdb keeps only in-frame clonotypes and omits some of them. The sample lists 300,000 or so clones; about 13% were seen once. Their antigen targets remain unknown. Sequencing was done on a sample of naive CD4+ T cells from blood. These receptors were obtained from a man aged 30 to 39 with type 1 diabetes.

This clone was seen a few times. This chain connects TRBV19 to TRBJ2-7; 13 bases are a match to TRBD2. There are 14 residues in the CDR3. V was clipped by 6 bases and J by 5 bases; unmatched bases: 4. The germline V gene has CDR1 LNHDA and CDR2 SQIVND (reference sequence). CDR3 sequence reads: CASRGLAGLNEQYF. The CDR3 DNA is TGTGCCAGTAGGGGACTAGCGGGACTCAACGAGCAGTACTTC.

J is TRBJ2-1 and V is TRBV21-1; TRBD1 is the table's D call and was not checked against the DNA. TRBV21-1 is reported as a pseudogene. This CDR3 has 19 amino acids. In nucleotides, the CDR3 is TGTGCCAGCAGCGCTCTATCATTCCCCGGGACAGAGGTGGTCGATGAGCAGTTCTTC. As protein: CASSALSFPGTEVVDEQFF.

The DNA of the CDR3 is TGTGCCAGCAGCTCACTGCGGCGGGGCGAGCAGTACTTC. It yields the protein CASSSLRRGEQYF. The genes are TRBV7-2 and TRBJ2-7, with D possibly matching TRBD2 (6 bases). V was pared by 4 bases and J by 6 bases, with 13 bases between. Per germline, CDR1 SGHTA and CDR2 FQGNSA. The CDR3 consists of 13 residues.

V and J are TRBV9 and TRBJ2-7, with D possibly TRBD2 on 5 matching bases. V was shortened by 0 bases and J by 0 bases, with 10 bases between the two germline ends. Looked up from germline, CDR1 is SGDLS and CDR2 is YYNGEE. The CDR3 spans 15 residues. The CDR3 region is CASSVGGGTSYEQYF. In DNA form, the CDR3 reads TGTGCCAGCAGCGTAGGTGGAGGTACCTCCTACGAGCAGTACTTC.

The CDR3 is CSVERQEGETQYF. The CDR3 bases are TGCAGCGTTGAGAGACAGGAAGGGGAGACCCAGTACTTC. The V call is TRBV29-1, the J call TRBJ2-5, with D possibly being TRBD1 (6 bases). The V end lost 3 bases, the J end lost 5 bases, and 13 bases lay between the germline ends. Germline values: CDR1 SQVTM, CDR2 ANQGSEA. CDR3 length: 13 amino acids.

This clone was seen more than once but under ten times. The rearrangement uses TRBV2 and TRBJ1-5, with TRBD1 identical over 7 bases. Losses at the gene ends were 6 bases for V and 0 bases for J; bases not matched to a gene: 5. In germline, CDR1 is SNHLY, CDR2 FYNNEI. CDR3 size: 15 residues. The CDR3 region is CASRVQGHSNQPQHF. CDR3 DNA sequence: TGTGCCAGCAGGGTACAGGGGCATAGCAATCAGCCCCAGCATTTT.

V and J are TRBV15 and TRBJ2-3; TRBD1 is a possible D gene (6 bases). The CDR3 covers 15 residues. CDR1 is LNHNV, CDR2 YYDKDF, per germline (reference sequence). V was trimmed by 6 bases and J by 2 bases, leaving 15 bases between them. CDR3 region: CATRRTATYTDTQYF. CDR3 nucleotides: TGTGCCACCAGGCGGACAGCTACTTACACAGATACGCAGTATTTT.

This clone was seen only a few times. The chain joins TRBV29-1 to TRBJ2-1; 8 nucleotides line up with TRBD2. The V gene end was trimmed by 6 bases and the J gene end by 1 base; junction bases not matched to a gene: 8. Germline CDR1 and CDR2: SQVTM and ANQGSEA. The CDR3 runs to 15 residues. The CDR3, as DNA: TGCAGCGTCGTCGGAACTAGCGGTTCCTACAATGAGCAGTTCTTC. This translates into CSVVGTSGSYNEQFF.

In this sample, this clone turned up a few times. V is TRBV30 and J is TRBJ1-5; maybe TRBD1 (5 bases). There are 14 residues in the CDR3. V dropped 2 bases and J dropped 3 bases, with 11 bases sitting between them. CDR1 is GTSNPN, CDR2 SVGIG, per germline (reference sequence). The CDR3 DNA follows: TGTGCCTGGAGTCGAAGACAGACCAATCAGCCCCAGCATTTT. This encodes CAWSRRQTNQPQHF.

This clone turned up a few times. V gene TRBV28 combines with J gene TRBJ2-7, with TRBD2 matching over 11 bases. The V gene's germline CDR1 is MDHEN and CDR2 SYDVKM. Germline trimming cut 6 bases from V and 3 bases from J; bases unmatched to any gene: 1. CDR3 length: 13 amino acids. The CDR3 DNA sequence: TGTGCCAGCAGGACTAGCGGGATCTACGAGCAGTACTTC. It specifies CASRTSGIYEQYF.

The chain recombines TRBV6-4 with TRBJ2-1; 12 nucleotides match TRBD2. The CDR3 length is 15 residues. Germline V gene data show CDR1 as MRHNA and CDR2 as SNTAGT. The V and J ends lost 6 bases and 4 bases, in that order; junction bases with no gene match: 4. The CDR3 bases are TGTGCCAGCAGCCGGGGACTAGCGGGTTACAATGAGCAGTTCTTC. Translation gives CASSRGLAGYNEQFF.